These 11 T cell receptor beta chains share one sample of origin, sequenced in a study. The assay was immunoSEQ multiplex PCR, and TCRdb's table has in-frame clones only and misses some. The sample lists 45,000 to 55,000 clones, just over 90% seen once, with approximately 11% in the top ten. The specimen was PBMCs. Every receptor here comes from a man in his forties with rheumatoid arthritis.

The chain uses TRBV23-1 and TRBJ1-4; D perhaps matches TRBD1 (6 bases). TRBV23-1 falls under the ORF class, with uncertain function. V was cut by 2 bases and J by 7 bases, with 20 bases left in between. The CDR3 consists of 17 residues. The CDR3 region is CASSQLTLNGTREKLFF. In DNA, the CDR3 is TGCGCCAGCAGTCAACTGACTTTAAACGGGACACGTGAAAAACTGTTTTTT.

V is TRBV2 and J is TRBJ1-2, with 7 bases fitting TRBD1. Germline values: CDR1 SNHLY, CDR2 FYNNEI. This CDR3 spans 12 amino acids. After removal of 10 bases from V and 4 bases from J, the junction contained 6 bases not matched to a gene. CDR3 amino acids: CATATGIYGYTF. CDR3 in DNA: TGTGCCACCGCGACAGGGATCTATGGCTACACCTTC.

This clone was detected a few times. This chain uses TRBV25-1 with TRBJ1-6, with no clear D. The V end lost 3 bases, the J end lost 10 bases, and 10 bases lay between the germline ends. The CDR3 covers 13 residues. Germline V gene sequence: CDR1 MGHDK, CDR2 SYGVNS. The CDR3 sequence is CASSEPGGSPLHF. In nucleotides, the CDR3 is TGTGCCAGCAGTGAGCCAGGCGGATCACCCCTCCACTTT.

The V and J genes are TRBV30 and TRBJ1-3; D is unclear. The CDR3 covers 16 residues. V shed 2 bases and J shed 0 bases, with 14 bases lying between them. The germline V gene encodes CDR1 GTSNPN and CDR2 SVGIG (reference sequence). DNA for the CDR3: TGTGCCTGGAGTCAGACCGGGGTATACTCTGGAAACACCATATATTTT. It is translated as CAWSQTGVYSGNTIYF. Together with reference TRBV30 and TRBJ1-3, the CDR3 gives the full variable domain: SQTIHQWPATLVQPVGSPLSLECTVEGTSNPNLYWYRQAAGRGLQLLFYSVGIGQISSEVPQNLSASRPQDRQFILSSKKLLLSDSGFYLCAWSQTGVYSGNTIYFGEGSWLTVV.

Only one count was recorded for this clone. The rearrangement links TRBV5-8 to TRBJ1-2; 8 bases align to TRBD1. CDR1 and CDR2 (germline): SGHTS, YDEGEE. Losses at the gene ends were 4 bases for V and 8 bases for J; bases not matched to a gene: 7. This CDR3 contains 13 residues. The CDR3 is CASSPDRARGYTF. The CDR3 DNA is TGTGCCAGCAGCCCGGACAGGGCCCGGGGCTACACCTTC.

The chain combines TRBV18 with TRBJ2-3; 9 nucleotides line up with TRBD1. Germline V lookup: CDR1 KGHSH, CDR2 LQKENI. V gave up 6 bases and J gave up 4 bases; unmatched junction bases: 8. There are 15 residues in the CDR3. Here the CDR3 reads CASSPGQGSSDTQYF. Here the CDR3 DNA reads TGTGCCAGCTCGCCGGGACAGGGCTCGTCAGATACGCAGTATTTT.

The J gene is TRBJ1-2, the V gene TRBV28, with 8 bases matching TRBD1. CDR1 and CDR2 from the germline V gene are MDHEN and SYDVKM. The CDR3 runs 13 residues. V lost 2 bases to trimming and J lost 12 bases; unmatched junction nucleotides: 8. The CDR3 coding sequence is TGTGCCAGCAGTTTACTGGGGACAGGAAAGGACACCTTC. It yields the protein CASSLLGTGKDTF.

The chain couples TRBV7-3 to TRBJ2-6; D uncertain. The germline V gene has CDR1 SGHTA and CDR2 FQGTGA. V lost 4 bases, J lost 4 bases, and 14 bases lay in between. The CDR3 is 16 amino acids. CDR3 in DNA: TGTGCCAGCAGCTCGGACGGTCCTGGGGGGGCCAACGTCCTGACTTTC. Translating it yields CASSSDGPGGANVLTF.

This clone was seen a handful of times. The genes are TRBV6-6 and TRBJ1-1; D not certain. Germline CDR1 MNHNY, CDR2 SVGAGI (reference sequence). V lost 0 bases, J lost 9 bases, and 8 bases lay in between. The CDR3 runs 12 residues. The CDR3 protein is CASSYSGEKAFF. The CDR3 DNA is TGTGCCAGCAGTTACTCAGGAGAAAAAGCTTTCTTT.

The gene calls are TRBV27 and TRBJ2-2; 7 bases match TRBD1. CDR1 is MNHEY, CDR2 SMNVEV, per germline (reference sequence). Trimming took 3 bases from V and 6 from J; bases not matched to a gene: 10. The length of the CDR3 is 16 residues. The CDR3 region has the DNA TGTGCCAGCAGTTTCCCGAACCTAAGGGGGCCCGGGGAGCTGTTTTTT. Encoded protein: CASSFPNLRGPGELFF.

The rearrangement joins TRBV18 to TRBJ2-3; D not resolved. The germline gives CDR1 KGHSH, CDR2 LQKENI. Trimming took off 2 bases at V and 3 bases at J, with 3 bases between the two ends. CDR3 length equals 12 residues. The CDR3 reads CASSPATDTQYF. The DNA for the CDR3 is TGTGCCAGCTCACCAGCTACAGATACGCAGTATTTT.